This T cell receptor (beta chain) originates from a study of PD-1 blockade in classical Hodgkin lymphoma. Trimming stripped 2 bases from V and 1 base from J, with 8 bases between. The CDR3 is made up of 14 amino acids. CDR1 and CDR2 from the germline V gene are LGHNA and YSLEER. Each patient's relapse followed autologous stem cell transplantation, and brentuximab vedotin exposure varied. Worth noting for this clone: Its target is unknown.

Clones were sequenced by immunoSEQ multiplex PCR, and TCRdb holds only the in-frame ones, with some missing. In the table there are fewer than 30,000 clones, under 85% of which are singletons. Broader study findings: The study reported lower baseline TCR diversity in newly diagnosed patients than in healthy donors. Complete responders possessed baseline diversity comparable to newly diagnosed patients.

The sample consisted of peripheral blood mononuclear cells (PBMCs), taken before the second cycle of nivolumab. This receptor was identified in a human donor with classical Hodgkin lymphoma. This chain uses TRBV4-3 with TRBJ2-5; D is unclear. In DNA, the CDR3 is TGCGCCAGCAGCCAAAAGGGATTCCAAGAGACCCAGTACTTC. It translates to CASSQKGFQETQYF.